This TCR beta chain is from a study of siplizumab effects on memory and regulatory T cells. Broader study findings: Suppressive activity of Tregs proliferating in siplizumab cultures remained unconfirmed. Roughly 75-97% of proliferating CD4+ or CD8+ clones lacked an assignable naive or memory phenotype.

The table came from immunoSEQ multiplex PCR; TCRdb's copy has only in-frame clones and leaves some out. The table shows about 100,000 clones, with 90% to 95% occurring only once. With respect to this clone: Its antigen is currently unknown.

This TCR derives from a human donor in good health. The source material was non-Treg CD4+ T cells sorted from blood.

CDR3 in amino acids: CASRLGRSRNEQYF. The CDR3 nucleotides read TGTGCCAGCAGGTTGGGCAGGTCAAGGAACGAGCAGTACTTC. The chain employs TRBV6-5 and TRBJ2-7; D is unresolved. Trimming took 6 bases from V and 5 from J, leaving 17 bases between them. CDR1 is MNHEY and CDR2 is SVGAGI in the germline V gene. The CDR3 is made up of 14 amino acids.